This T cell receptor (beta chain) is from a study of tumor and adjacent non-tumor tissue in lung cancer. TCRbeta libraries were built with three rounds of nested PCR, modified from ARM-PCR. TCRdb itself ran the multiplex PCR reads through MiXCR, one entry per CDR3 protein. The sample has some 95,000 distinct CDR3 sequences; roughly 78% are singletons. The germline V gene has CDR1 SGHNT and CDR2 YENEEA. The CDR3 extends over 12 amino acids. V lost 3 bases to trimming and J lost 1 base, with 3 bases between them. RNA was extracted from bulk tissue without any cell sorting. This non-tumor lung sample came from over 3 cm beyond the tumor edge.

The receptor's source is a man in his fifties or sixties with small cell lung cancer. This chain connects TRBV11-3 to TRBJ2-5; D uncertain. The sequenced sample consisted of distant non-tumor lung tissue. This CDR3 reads CASSFPQETQYF. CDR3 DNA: TGTGCCAGCAGCTTCCCCCAAGAGACCCAGTACTTC.